Described below is a single TCR beta chain sequence and its context. The data derive from a study of blood T cell repertoires in COVID-19. In the study overall: COVID-19 samples collected from the United States, Italy and Spain covered acute and convalescent phases. PBMCs, B-cell-depleted T cells, or T cells provided the cDNA or gDNA that made up the material.

With 4 bases removed from V and 1 base from J, the gap between germline ends came to 7 bases. The CDR3 spans 13 residues. The germline gives CDR1 MNHEY, CDR2 SVGAGI. Authors' analysis steps: Reference gene primer amplification gave nucleated cell count estimates. Profiling relied on immunoSEQ multiplex PCR, and the TCRdb table lists in-frame clones only, not all of them. V, J and clone size are taken as reported in that table, and D and trimming were inferred from the DNA itself. Seen here are about 220,000 clones, 80% to 90% observed once, and the top ten hold over 3%. The chain is built from TRBV6-5 and TRBJ1-1; D might be TRBD1 (6 bases). Sample: PBMCs or T cells enriched from blood (not recorded which). The receptor was derived from a woman aged 18-29 years in a cohort exposed to, infected with or recovered from COVID-19 (not recorded which). CDR3 in amino acids: CASSLTGNTEAFF. In nucleotides, the CDR3 is TGTGCCAGCAGTTTGACAGGGAACACTGAAGCTTTCTTT.